A single sample is the source of the 2 T cell receptor beta chains below, sequenced in a study of blood T cell repertoires in COVID-19. The assay was immunoSEQ multiplex PCR, and TCRdb's table has in-frame clones only and misses some. Of around 64,000 clones listed, approximately 91% were seen once; the top ten hold 1.6%. Material: peripheral blood. The receptors derive from a human donor in a cohort sampled during active COVID-19.

V is TRBV5-1 and J is TRBJ2-5, with D possibly matching TRBD2 (6 bases). Deletions cut 4 bases from V and 1 base from J, with 17 bases between. Germline values: CDR1 SGHRS, CDR2 YFSETQ. The CDR3 runs to 16 residues. The CDR3 loop reads CASSIQGRHLQETQYF. As DNA, the CDR3 is TGCGCCAGCAGCATTCAAGGGAGGCACCTCCAAGAGACCCAGTACTTC.

Only one count was recorded for this clone. The chain employs TRBV7-2 and TRBJ2-3, with 10 bases matching TRBD2. CDR3 length: 15 residues. Germline V lookup: CDR1 SGHTA, CDR2 FQGNSA. Trimming removed 3 bases from V and 4 bases from J; junction bases left unmatched: 4. The CDR3: CASSFASGSSDTQYF. The CDR3 DNA is TGTGCCAGCAGCTTCGCTAGCGGGAGTTCAGATACGCAGTATTTT.